These 22 T cell receptor beta chains were sequenced from one sample in a study of T cell changes during pregnancy in multiple sclerosis. This table comes from immunoSEQ multiplex PCR, and its TCRdb copy is limited to in-frame clones, with some not included. Of 40,000 to 50,000 clones listed, approximately 90% are singletons. The specimen comprised CD4+ T cells from peripheral blood mononuclear cells, sampled before pregnancy. These receptors all come from a female donor with multiple sclerosis, enrolled in a pregnancy study.

J is TRBJ2-2 and V is TRBV2; the D gene is possibly TRBD2 (6 bases). V lost 7 bases to trimming and J lost 1 base, with 13 bases between them. The germline gives CDR1 SNHLY, CDR2 FYNNEI. This CDR3 region has 15 residues. CDR3 in amino acids: CASMAGKGNTGELFF. The CDR3 DNA is TGTGCCAGCATGGCGGGGAAGGGGAACACCGGGGAGCTGTTTTTT.

V is TRBV29-1 and J is TRBJ2-2, with 14 bases that match TRBD2. V shed 6 bases and J 4 bases; nucleotides not matched to a gene: 16. The CDR3 loop spans 19 amino acids. Germline CDR1 is SQVTM and CDR2 is ANQGSEA. Here the CDR3 DNA reads TGCAGCGTACGGACCGCGGGACTAGCGGGAGTAAGAAGCACCGGGGAGCTGTTTTTT. Translated, it gives CSVRTAGLAGVRSTGELFF.

The genes are TRBV5-1 and TRBJ2-1, with D tentatively TRBD1 (6 bases). The CDR3 covers 14 residues. The germline V and J ends were trimmed by 0 bases and 7 bases, with 11 bases remaining between them. CDR1 is SGHRS, CDR2 YFSETQ, per germline. The CDR3: CASSLVMGANEQFF. CDR3 bases: TGCGCCAGCAGCTTGGTAATGGGGGCGAATGAGCAGTTCTTC.

The chain couples TRBV5-8 to TRBJ2-7, with D maybe TRBD1 (8 bases). V was clipped by 2 bases and J by 3 bases, with 15 bases between them. CDR3 size: 15 residues. Germline-derived CDR1 and CDR2 are SGHTS and YDEGEE. CDR3 sequence reads: CASSFTGGGYYEQYF. Here the CDR3 DNA reads TGTGCCAGCAGCTTTACAGGGGGGGGCTACTACGAGCAGTACTTC.

This sequence joins TRBV5-4 and TRBJ2-7; 10 nucleotides line up with TRBD2. CDR3 size: 15 residues. Germline V lookup: CDR1 SGHNT, CDR2 YYREEE (reference sequence). V trimming: 5 bases; J trimming: 3 bases; junction bases outside the gene matches: 8. In DNA, the CDR3 is TGTGCCAGCAGTGGGGGGCTAGCGGGGGACTACGAGCAGTACTTC. The encoded protein is CASSGGLAGDYEQYF.

This clone was found once. The chain links TRBV27 to TRBJ1-5; 9 nucleotides align to TRBD1. The V segment lost 5 bases and the J segment 6 bases; nucleotides outside the gene matches: 14. The CDR3 covers 17 residues. Per the germline V gene, CDR1 is MNHEY and CDR2 is SMNVEV (reference sequence). CDR3: CASSQTPGTGFIQPQHF. The CDR3 coding sequence is TGTGCCAGCAGTCAGACCCCCGGGACAGGGTTTATTCAGCCCCAGCATTTT.

V usage is TRBV2 and J usage is TRBJ1-5; TRBD1 might be the D (5 bases). The length of the CDR3 is 14 residues. The V gene's germline CDR1 is SNHLY and CDR2 FYNNEI. V lost 6 bases and J lost 3, with 12 bases in between. The CDR3 loop is CASRKGRNNQPQHF. Here the CDR3 DNA reads TGTGCCAGCAGAAAGGGGCGAAACAATCAGCCCCAGCATTTT. Full variable domain (remainder filled in from reference TRBV2 and TRBJ1-5): EPEVTQTPSHQVTQMGQEVILRCVPISNHLYFYWYRQILGQKVEFLVSFYNNEISEKSEIFDDQFSVERPDGSNFTLKIRSTKLEDSAMYFCASRKGRNNQPQHFGDGTRLSIL.

The chain links TRBV12-2 to TRBJ2-4; the table's D call, TRBD1, was not checked against the DNA. TRBV12-2 is a known pseudogene. The CDR3 spans 17 residues. The CDR3 is CASRHRDARLQGNIQYF. The CDR3 coding sequence is TGTGCAAGTCGCCACCGGGACGCAAGACTACAGGGGAACATTCAGTACTTC.

The chain employs TRBV19 and TRBJ1-2; D is unresolved. The CDR3 is 15 amino acids. CDR1 and CDR2 from the germline V gene are LNHDA and SQIVND (reference sequence). Between the trimmed V and J ends, which lost 0 bases and 7 bases, there was a span of 15 bases. As DNA, the CDR3 is TGTGCCAGTAGTATAGATGGTAGCGGGGTCGGTGGCTACACCTTC. It specifies CASSIDGSGVGGYTF. The full variable domain, completed using reference TRBV19 and TRBJ1-2, is DGGITQSPKYLFRKEGQNVTLSCEQNLNHDAMYWYRQDPGQGLRLIYYSQIVNDFQKGDIAEGYSVSREKKESFPLTVTSAQKNPTAFYLCASSIDGSGVGGYTFGSGTRLTVV.

J is TRBJ1-2 and V is TRBV4-2, with D unresolved. V shed 1 base and J shed 2 bases, with 8 bases lying between them. The germline gives CDR1 LGHNA, CDR2 YNFKEQ. CDR3 length: 14 residues. CDR3 nucleotide sequence: TGTGCCAGCAGCCAAGGAGGGCTGAACTATGGCTACACCTTC. Translated, it gives CASSQGGLNYGYTF.

The chain joins TRBV13 to TRBJ2-2, with D perhaps TRBD1 (6 bases). Trimming pared 5 bases from V and 6 bases from J, leaving 13 bases between. There are 14 residues in the CDR3. CDR1 and CDR2 from the germline V gene are PRHDT and FYEKMQ (reference sequence). The CDR3 reads CASSPRAGAGELFF. CDR3 in DNA: TGTGCCAGCAGCCCGCGAGCAGGGGCCGGGGAGCTGTTTTTT. The complete variable domain, with remaining parts taken from reference TRBV13 and TRBJ2-2, reads AAGVIQSPRHLIKEKRETATLKCYPIPRHDTVYWYQQGPGQDPQFLISFYEKMQSDKGSIPDRFSAQQFSDYHSELNMSSLELGDSALYFCASSPRAGAGELFFGEGSRLTVL.

Here the CDR3 DNA reads TGTGCCTGGAGTCAGCGGGAGCGAGATACGCAGTATTTT. It codes for CAWSQRERDTQYF. This chain connects TRBV30 to TRBJ2-3; 8 bases match TRBD2. Trimming took 2 bases from V and 5 from J; bases not matched to a gene: 3. CDR3 length: 13 residues. Germline assignment: CDR1 GTSNPN and CDR2 SVGIG (reference sequence).

This chain joins TRBV11-2 and TRBJ2-5, with D possibly being TRBD1 (5 bases). The V and J ends lost 5 bases and 1 base respectively, with 17 bases between them. Germline V gives CDR1 SGHAT, CDR2 FQNNGV. The CDR3 is 16 residues long. The CDR3 sequence: CASSRGKQALQETQYF. The CDR3 DNA follows: TGTGCCAGCAGCAGAGGCAAACAGGCGCTCCAAGAGACCCAGTACTTC.

This clone was counted a single time. The chain is built from TRBV4-1 and TRBJ1-4, with D uncertain. The CDR3 extends over 14 amino acids. Germline V gene sequence: CDR1 MGHRA, CDR2 YSYEKL. Trimming stripped 1 base from V and 0 bases from J, with 3 bases between. CDR3 protein: CASSQGPTNEKLFF. DNA of the CDR3: TGCGCCAGCAGCCAAGGGCCAACTAATGAAAAACTGTTTTTT.

The chain recombines TRBV10-1 with TRBJ2-2, with D unclear. V lost 5 bases and J lost 3, with 7 bases in between. The CDR3 runs to 13 residues. CDR1 and CDR2 (germline): WNHNN, SYGVQD (reference sequence). CDR3 region: CASSLQHTGELFF. CDR3 nucleotides: TGCGCCAGCAGTCTACAGCACACCGGGGAGCTGTTTTTT.

V gene TRBV7-9 combines with J gene TRBJ2-1, with TRBD2 matching 9 bases. The junction had 8 bases not matched to a gene; V was cut back by 2 bases and J by 0 bases. The CDR3 has 18 amino acids. CDR1 is SEHNR and CDR2 is FQNEAQ in the germline V gene (reference sequence). The CDR3, as DNA: TGTGCCAGCAGCTTACTCCCTAGCGGGACGAGCTCCTACAATGAGCAGTTCTTC. Its protein product is CASSLLPSGTSSYNEQFF.

The CDR3 spells CASSQDVADSETQYF. The CDR3 DNA reads as TGCGCCAGCAGCCAAGATGTGGCAGATTCAGAGACCCAGTACTTC. The chain combines TRBV4-3 with TRBJ2-5; D not resolved. Germline CDR1 LGHNA, CDR2 YSLEER. The V and J ends lost 0 bases and 4 bases respectively, with 12 bases between them. The CDR3 consists of 15 residues.

The V gene is TRBV6-1, the J gene TRBJ2-7; 7 bases align to TRBD2. Trimming at V came to 1 base and at J to 7 bases, leaving 10 bases not matched to a gene. This CDR3 is built from 15 residues. Germline V CDR1 and CDR2: MNHNS, SASEGT. The CDR3, as DNA: TGTGCCAGCAGTGAAGTGGGGGGGACGGTTGAGGAGCAGTACTTC. Protein: CASSEVGGTVEEQYF.

The chain links TRBV19 to TRBJ2-5; D perhaps matches TRBD2 (5 bases). Germline CDR1 is LNHDA and CDR2 is SQIVND (reference sequence). V lost 3 bases and J lost 4, with 9 bases in between. The CDR3 has 13 amino acids. CDR3 nucleotide sequence: TGTGCCAGTAGTATCAACCGGGGAGAGACCCAGTACTTC. Its translation is CASSINRGETQYF. The variable domain in full, with the rest retrieved from reference TRBV19 and TRBJ2-5, is DGGITQSPKYLFRKEGQNVTLSCEQNLNHDAMYWYRQDPGQGLRLIYYSQIVNDFQKGDIAEGYSVSREKKESFPLTVTSAQKNPTAFYLCASSINRGETQYFGPGTRLLVL.

The V call is TRBV19, the J call TRBJ2-5; D unresolved. This CDR3 is built from 13 residues. CDR1 LNHDA and CDR2 SQIVND come from the germline V gene (reference sequence). Trimming shortened V by 3 bases and J by 5 bases, and 10 bases separated the two germline ends. The DNA for the CDR3 is TGTGCCAGTAGTATCGAGCGTGGGGAGACCCAGTACTTC. It is translated as CASSIERGETQYF.

This rearrangement joins TRBV5-1 to TRBJ2-3; no firm D call. Germline V gives CDR1 SGHRS, CDR2 YFSETQ. Trimming took 2 bases from V and 3 from J, leaving 13 bases between them. The CDR3 covers 15 residues. CDR3 loop: CASSFLPLATDTQYF. The CDR3 DNA reads as TGCGCCAGCAGCTTTCTCCCCTTAGCTACAGATACGCAGTATTTT. The entire variable domain, with the rest obtained from reference TRBV5-1 and TRBJ2-3, is as follows: KAGVTQTPRYLIKTRGQQVTLSCSPISGHRSVSWYQQTPGQGLQFLFEYFSETQRNKGNFPGRFSGRQFSNSRSEMNVSTLELGDSALYLCASSFLPLATDTQYFGPGTRLTVL.

The CDR3 loop is CASNPGGNSPLHF. The CDR3, as DNA: TGTGCCAGCAATCCAGGGGGCAATTCACCCCTCCACTTT. This sequence joins TRBV2 and TRBJ1-6, with 8 bases fitting TRBD1. V lost 7 bases, J lost 7 bases, and 3 bases stayed unmatched. CDR3 length equals 13 residues. Germline values: CDR1 SNHLY, CDR2 FYNNEI.